Presented here are 30 T cell receptor beta chains from one specimen sequenced in a study of tumor-infiltrating lymphocytes in localized non-small cell lung cancer (dated by TCRdb to the early 2020s). Library method: the immunoSEQ multiplex PCR assay. This is the immuneACCESS table as TCRdb keeps it, with only in-frame sequences that have V and J called. A part of the clones is gone; compared with another copy, unresolved V genes explain less than half, and the rest is unexplained. Within this sample are some 7,800 clones, with 70% to 80% of them counted one time only. The biggest ten clones account for 5.2% of the sample. Specimen: uninvolved lung tissue not adjacent to the tumor. These receptors were obtained from a human donor with non-small cell lung cancer.

This rearrangement joins TRBV6-1 to TRBJ1-1; D is unresolved. This CDR3 spans 13 amino acids. Deletions cut 5 bases from V and 1 base from J, with 8 bases between. Germline V gives CDR1 MNHNS, CDR2 SASEGT. CDR3 sequence reads: CASSSQGNTEAFF. The CDR3 coding sequence is TGTGCCAGCAGTTCCCAAGGGAACACTGAAGCTTTCTTT.

This sequence joins TRBV4-1 and TRBJ2-3, with no clear D. This CDR3 has 16 amino acids. V shed 3 bases and J shed 0 bases, with 13 bases lying between them. Germline lookup yields CDR1 MGHRA and CDR2 YSYEKL. The CDR3 protein is CASSHLDLISTDTQYF. In DNA, the CDR3 is TGCGCCAGCAGCCACTTAGACTTAATTAGCACAGATACGCAGTATTTT.

This clone was recorded a few times. The chain links TRBV27 to TRBJ2-1; TRBD1 matches at 7 bases. The germline CDR1 and CDR2 sequences are MNHEY and SMNVEV (reference sequence). The V and J ends lost 5 bases and 9 bases, in that order; junction bases with no gene match: 7. The CDR3 sequence is 13 residues long. The CDR3 spells CASSLTGEFEQFF. In nucleotides, the CDR3 is TGTGCCAGCAGTCTAACAGGGGAATTTGAGCAGTTCTTC.

This clone was detected only once. The V and J genes are TRBV25-1 and TRBJ1-2, with 7 bases fitting TRBD1. The V and J ends lost 4 bases and 5 bases, in that order; junction bases with no gene match: 4. CDR3 length: 13 residues. Germline V gives CDR1 MGHDK, CDR2 SYGVNS. CDR3 amino acids: CASSGAGGYGYTF. The CDR3 coding sequence is TGTGCCAGCAGTGGCGCAGGGGGGTATGGCTACACCTTC.

This clone was seen just once. CDR3 sequence: CSVGDRGRGSYGYTF. The DNA of the CDR3 is TGCAGCGTTGGTGACAGGGGCAGGGGGAGCTATGGCTACACCTTC. The chain recombines TRBV29-1 with TRBJ1-2; 8 positions agree with TRBD1. With V trimmed by 4 bases and J by 4 bases, 11 bases remained unmatched. The CDR3 extends over 15 amino acids. The germline CDR1 and CDR2 sequences are SQVTM and ANQGSEA.

This chain uses TRBV7-9 with TRBJ2-1; 15 bases map to TRBD2. The CDR3 spans 16 residues. Germline V gene sequence: CDR1 SEHNR, CDR2 FQNEAQ (reference sequence). Losses at the gene ends were 5 bases for V and 7 bases for J; bases not matched to a gene: 6. As DNA, the CDR3 is TGTGCCAGCAGCCATGGACTAGCGGGGGGGCAGAATGAGCAGTTCTTC. Amino acid sequence: CASSHGLAGGQNEQFF.

This chain connects TRBV5-8 to TRBJ1-5; D is uncertain. The V gene lost 3 bases and the J gene lost 0 bases, with 10 bases spanning the gap. This CDR3 is 15 amino acids long. In germline, CDR1 is SGHTS, CDR2 YDEGEE. The DNA for the CDR3 is TGTGCCAGCAGCTCTGGCGGGGTTAGCAATCAGCCCCAGCATTTT. Protein: CASSSGGVSNQPQHF.

There are a few counts of this clone. The chain joins TRBV27 to TRBJ2-7, with D uncertain. Trimming removed 0 bases from V and 4 bases from J, with 16 bases in between. Germline V CDR1 and CDR2: MNHEY, SMNVEV (reference sequence). The CDR3 contains 16 residues. The DNA of the CDR3 is TGTGCCAGCAGTTTATCGTGGCAGGCCGGTTATTACGAGCAGTACTTC. It translates to CASSLSWQAGYYEQYF.

This chain uses TRBV5-1 with TRBJ2-7; D perhaps matches TRBD1 (6 bases). This CDR3 has 14 amino acids. V lost 2 bases, J lost 1 base, and 10 bases lay in between. Per germline, CDR1 SGHRS and CDR2 YFSETQ. This CDR3 is CASSLTGSSYEQYF. The CDR3, as DNA: TGCGCCAGCAGCTTAACAGGGTCTTCCTACGAGCAGTACTTC. Looking up the rest from reference TRBV5-1 and TRBJ2-7 gives the full variable domain: KAGVTQTPRYLIKTRGQQVTLSCSPISGHRSVSWYQQTPGQGLQFLFEYFSETQRNKGNFPGRFSGRQFSNSRSEMNVSTLELGDSALYLCASSLTGSSYEQYFGPGTRLTVT.

This clone showed up just a few times. The V and J genes are TRBV6-5 and TRBJ1-6, with D hard to call. Germline CDR1 MNHEY, CDR2 SVGAGI. The CDR3 loop spans 12 amino acids. Trimming stripped 8 bases from V and 7 bases from J, with 9 bases between. CDR3 bases: TGTGCCAGCGGCGGAATAAATTCACCCCTCCACTTT. It translates to CASGGINSPLHF.

This sequence joins TRBV15 and TRBJ1-4; tentatively, D is TRBD1 (5 bases). V dropped 4 bases and J dropped 1 base, with 13 bases sitting between them. CDR1 and CDR2 from the germline V gene are LNHNV and YYDKDF (reference sequence). The CDR3 has 16 amino acids. The DNA for the CDR3 is TGTGCCACCAGCACCCGTGAGAGGGGAACTAATGAAAAACTGTTTTTT. It is translated as CATSTRERGTNEKLFF. Full variable domain (missing parts from reference TRBV15 and TRBJ1-4): DAMVIQNPRYQVTQFGKPVTLSCSQTLNHNVMYWYQQKSSQAPKLLFHYYDKDFNNEADTPDNFQSRRPNTSFCFLDIRSPGLGDTAMYLCATSTRERGTNEKLFFGSGTQLSVL.

This clone was observed a few times. The V and J genes are TRBV5-8 and TRBJ2-3; D perhaps matches TRBD2 (6 bases). Germline lookup yields CDR1 SGHTS and CDR2 YDEGEE. The V end lost 3 bases, the J end lost 4 bases, and 18 bases lay between the germline ends. The CDR3 covers 16 residues. CDR3 in amino acids: CASSSGRTISSDTQYF. The DNA for the CDR3 is TGTGCCAGCAGCTCAGGGAGGACCATCTCCTCAGATACGCAGTATTTT.

The genes are TRBV9 and TRBJ1-1; no reliable D call. This CDR3 is 12 amino acids long. Germline V gives CDR1 SGDLS, CDR2 YYNGEE. The V end lost 1 base, the J end lost 7 bases, and 8 bases lay between the germline ends. This CDR3 is CASSVTLREAFF. The CDR3 DNA reads as TGTGCCAGCAGCGTAACACTGCGTGAAGCTTTCTTT.

The chain is built from TRBV6-5 and TRBJ2-2; tentatively, D is TRBD1 (6 bases). CDR3 size: 14 residues. CDR1 is MNHEY and CDR2 is SVGAGI in the germline V gene. V was shortened by 6 bases and J by 3 bases, with 11 bases between the two germline ends. The CDR3 sequence: CASRYRVDTGELFF. The CDR3 bases are TGTGCCAGCAGATACAGGGTTGACACCGGGGAGCTGTTTTTT.

The chain employs TRBV5-1 and TRBJ2-5; perhaps D is TRBD1 or TRBD2 (5 bases each). Deletions cut 0 bases from V and 2 bases from J, with 14 bases between. Germline V CDR1 and CDR2: SGHRS, YFSETQ. This CDR3 comprises 16 residues. The CDR3 region has the DNA TGCGCCAGCAGCTTGGGGGGCAGTTCGGGACAAGAGACCCAGTACTTC. It translates to CASSLGGSSGQETQYF.

The J gene is TRBJ2-2, the V gene TRBV30; no clear D. Germline values: CDR1 GTSNPN, CDR2 SVGIG (reference sequence). The CDR3 is made up of 11 amino acids. V was pared by 2 bases and J by 6 bases, with 4 bases between. In DNA, the CDR3 is TGTGCCTGGAGTTGGTCCGGGGAGCTGTTTTTT. Translation gives CAWSWSGELFF.

This clone has only one observation. This sequence joins TRBV7-2 and TRBJ2-5; 10 nucleotides agree with TRBD2. The CDR3 is 16 residues long. V was clipped by 1 base and J by 0 bases; unmatched bases: 2. Germline V gene sequence: CDR1 SGHTA, CDR2 FQGNSA. The CDR3 reads CASSLGTSGDQETQYF. The CDR3 DNA sequence: TGTGCCAGCAGCTTAGGTACTAGCGGGGACCAAGAGACCCAGTACTTC.

V and J are TRBV10-1 and TRBJ2-7, with 9 bases identical to TRBD1. The germline gives CDR1 WNHNN, CDR2 SYGVQD (reference sequence). V gave up 0 bases and J gave up 7 bases; unmatched junction bases: 10. The CDR3 runs to 16 residues. CDR3 DNA sequence: TGCGCCAGCAGTGAGTCGTGGGGACAGGGATCCGGGGAGCAGTACTTC. Amino acids: CASSESWGQGSGEQYF.

The rearrangement joins TRBV11-3 to TRBJ1-1; D remains ambiguous. CDR3 size: 13 residues. The germline V gene encodes CDR1 SGHNT and CDR2 YENEEA. Trimming removed 2 bases from V and 1 base from J, with 5 bases in between. CDR3 loop: CASSLRGNTEAFF. In nucleotides, the CDR3 is TGTGCCAGCAGCTTACGAGGGAACACTGAAGCTTTCTTT.

In this sample, this clone turned up once. This chain uses TRBV7-9 with TRBJ2-1, with 8 bases that match TRBD1. The CDR3 sequence is 14 residues long. V gave up 4 bases and J gave up 6 bases; unmatched junction bases: 5. Germline CDR1 SEHNR, CDR2 FQNEAQ (reference sequence). The CDR3 protein is CASSSIDRGNEQFF. The CDR3 DNA reads as TGTGCCAGCAGCTCAATAGACAGGGGCAATGAGCAGTTCTTC.

The chain employs TRBV5-1 and TRBJ2-2; tentatively, D is TRBD1 (6 bases). The germline CDR1 and CDR2 sequences are SGHRS and YFSETQ. Trimming pared 5 bases from V and 1 base from J, leaving 12 bases between. The CDR3 runs to 15 residues. The CDR3 loop reads CASRAETGNTGELFF. The CDR3 nucleotides are TGCGCCAGCAGGGCCGAGACAGGGAACACCGGGGAGCTGTTTTTT.

This sequence joins TRBV5-1 and TRBJ2-1; 8 bases line up with TRBD1. V shed 0 bases and J 8 bases; nucleotides not matched to a gene: 10. This CDR3 region has 16 residues. Germline-derived CDR1 and CDR2 are SGHRS and YFSETQ. CDR3 sequence (DNA): TGCGCCAGCAGCTTGGTAGGGACAGGCACTCGCGATGAGCAGTTCTTC. It yields the protein CASSLVGTGTRDEQFF.

V gene TRBV6-5 combines with J gene TRBJ1-4, with 7 bases aligning to TRBD1. Germline lookup yields CDR1 MNHEY and CDR2 SVGAGI. This CDR3 has 16 residues. J was trimmed by 2 bases and V by 0 bases; bases with no gene match: 3. The DNA for the CDR3 is TGTGCCAGCAGTTACTCGGGGGGACAGACTAATGAAAAACTGTTTTTT. The encoded protein is CASSYSGGQTNEKLFF.

The J gene is TRBJ2-1, the V gene TRBV5-1; no definite D call. V lost 0 bases to trimming and J lost 11 bases, with 12 bases between them. The CDR3 is 13 residues long. The V gene's germline CDR1 is SGHRS and CDR2 YFSETQ. DNA of the CDR3: TGCGCCAGCAGCTTGGGATTCGCGACAAAGCAGTTCTTC. This codes for CASSLGFATKQFF.

With respect to this clone: An end of the junction differs from the germline gene, which may be a read error. J is TRBJ2-5 and V is TRBV7-7, with TRBD2 matching 11 bases. The CDR3 sequence is 16 residues long. CDR1 and CDR2 from the germline V gene are SSHAT and FNYEAQ (reference sequence). In nucleotides, the CDR3 is TGTGCTAGCAGCTTATCGGTAGCGGGGGGGGGTGAGACCCAGTACTTC. It codes for CASSLSVAGGGETQYF.

The chain couples TRBV5-1 to TRBJ2-3, with D perhaps TRBD1 (6 bases). Germline V lookup: CDR1 SGHRS, CDR2 YFSETQ. V lost 0 bases and J 9 bases, leaving 14 bases between the germline ends. This CDR3 is built from 14 residues. This CDR3 is CASSLDGRGMTQYF. The CDR3 DNA reads as TGCGCCAGCAGCTTGGACGGAAGGGGGATGACGCAGTATTTT.

The chain couples TRBV30 to TRBJ2-7, with D tentatively TRBD1 (5 bases). The V gene lost 0 bases and the J gene lost 6 bases, with 9 bases spanning the gap. The CDR3 runs 12 residues. In germline, CDR1 is GTSNPN, CDR2 SVGIG (reference sequence). As DNA, the CDR3 is TGTGCCTGGAGTGTCTTAGGGGTCGAGCAGTACTTC. Its protein is CAWSVLGVEQYF.

The chain is built from TRBV19 and TRBJ2-7, with D perhaps matching TRBD1 (5 bases). The CDR3 is made up of 15 amino acids. The germline V gene has CDR1 LNHDA and CDR2 SQIVND (reference sequence). Trimming pared 9 bases from V and 0 bases from J, leaving 18 bases between. The CDR3 region is CASVGWGQSSYEQYF. Written as DNA, the CDR3 is TGTGCCAGCGTGGGGTGGGGCCAGAGCTCCTACGAGCAGTACTTC.

The rearrangement links TRBV6-5 to TRBJ1-6; D is unclear. The germline gives CDR1 MNHEY, CDR2 SVGAGI. This CDR3 is built from 12 residues. Trimming stripped 4 bases from V and 8 bases from J, with 6 bases between. The CDR3 nucleotides are TGTGCCAGCAGTTCCGGGGATTCACCCCTCCACTTT. This encodes CASSSGDSPLHF.

This clone has only a few counts. The chain couples TRBV9 to TRBJ2-7; 7 nucleotides agree with TRBD2. Unmatched junction bases numbered 4, after V lost 4 bases and J lost 0 bases. The CDR3 covers 14 residues. Germline CDR1 is SGDLS and CDR2 is YYNGEE. The CDR3 here is CASSKSGNSYEQYF. CDR3 DNA sequence: TGTGCCAGCAGCAAAAGCGGGAACTCCTACGAGCAGTACTTC.